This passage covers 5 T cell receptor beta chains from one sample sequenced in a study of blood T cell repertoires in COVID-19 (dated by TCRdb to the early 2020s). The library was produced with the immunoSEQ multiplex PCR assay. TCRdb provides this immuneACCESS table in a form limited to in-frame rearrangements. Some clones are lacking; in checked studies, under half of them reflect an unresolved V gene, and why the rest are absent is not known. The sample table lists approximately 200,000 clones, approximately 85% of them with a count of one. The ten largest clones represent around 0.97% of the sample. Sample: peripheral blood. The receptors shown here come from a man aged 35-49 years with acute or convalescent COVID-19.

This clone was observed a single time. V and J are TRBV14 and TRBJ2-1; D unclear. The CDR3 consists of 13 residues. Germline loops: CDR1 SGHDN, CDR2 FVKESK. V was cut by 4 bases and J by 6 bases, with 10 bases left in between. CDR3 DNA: TGTGCCAGCAGCCCCCTAGACTCCAATGAGCAGTTCTTC. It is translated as CASSPLDSNEQFF.

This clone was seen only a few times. This CDR3 reads CASSLSPTGLMNTEAFF. Written as DNA, the CDR3 is TGCGCCAGCAGCTTGTCGCCGACAGGACTCATGAACACTGAAGCTTTCTTT. V is TRBV5-1 and J is TRBJ1-1, with a weak D call TRBD1 (6 bases). The CDR3 is 17 amino acids. Looked up from germline, CDR1 is SGHRS and CDR2 is YFSETQ. V lost 1 base and J 0 bases, leaving 16 bases between the germline ends.

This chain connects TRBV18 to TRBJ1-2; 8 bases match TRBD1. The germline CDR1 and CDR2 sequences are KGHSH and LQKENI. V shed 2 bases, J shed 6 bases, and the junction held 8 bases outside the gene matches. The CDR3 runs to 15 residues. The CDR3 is CASSPRGDRSHGYTF. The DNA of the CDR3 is TGTGCCAGCTCACCAAGGGGGGACAGGAGTCATGGCTACACCTTC.

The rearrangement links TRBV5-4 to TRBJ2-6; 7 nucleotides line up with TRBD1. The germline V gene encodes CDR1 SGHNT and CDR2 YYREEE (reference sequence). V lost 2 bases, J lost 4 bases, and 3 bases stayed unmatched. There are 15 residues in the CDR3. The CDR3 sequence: CASSFDRAGANVLTF. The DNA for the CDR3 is TGTGCCAGCAGCTTCGACAGGGCCGGGGCCAACGTCCTGACTTTC. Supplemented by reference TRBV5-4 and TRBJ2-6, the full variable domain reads ETGVTQSPTHLIKTRGQQVTLRCSSQSGHNTVSWYQQALGQGPQFIFQYYREEENGRGNFPPRFSGLQFPNYSSELNVNALELDDSALYLCASSFDRAGANVLTFGAGSRLTVL.

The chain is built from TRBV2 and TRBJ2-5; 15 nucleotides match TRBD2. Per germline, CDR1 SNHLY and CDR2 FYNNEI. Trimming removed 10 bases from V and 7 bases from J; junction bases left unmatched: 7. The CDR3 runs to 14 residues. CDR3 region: CATGLAGGPRTQYF. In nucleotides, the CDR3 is TGTGCCACCGGACTAGCGGGAGGGCCGAGGACCCAGTACTTC.